The clone carrying this T cell receptor (beta chain) was counted a single time. This CDR3 region has 14 residues. Germline V gene sequence: CDR1 SGHDN, CDR2 FVKESK. Trimming left V 0 bases short and J 4 bases short, with 6 bases between. The sample comes from a study of technical replicates of blood from a handful of donors. Using immunoSEQ multiplex PCR, the repertoire was profiled, and TCRdb retains in-frame clones only, with some absent. The sample includes around 85,000 clones, around 94% of them seen just once. The receptor was isolated from a human donor in good health. The V gene is TRBV14, the J gene TRBJ2-2; D is unresolved. Input material: T cells isolated from PBMCs. The CDR3, as DNA: TGTGCCAGCAGCCAAGACAGTCTCACCGGGGAGCTGTTTTTT. This codes for CASSQDSLTGELFF.